This T cell receptor beta chain was captured by sequencing in a study of T cells in Graves' hyperthyroidism and ophthalmopathy. This clonotype is a singleton in its sample. The CDR3 extends over 13 amino acids. Per germline, CDR1 SEHNR and CDR2 FQNEAQ (reference sequence). V was clipped by 6 bases and J by 3 bases, with 11 bases between them. Template material for amplifying TCR beta CDR3 regions consisted of RNA transcripts. HTBI primers were employed in a first-round RT-PCR of the TCR CDR3. In TCRdb, the multiplex PCR reads were re-called with MiXCR into one record per CDR3 protein. Of over 200,000 distinct CDR3 sequences in the sample, about 18% were seen once. Disease duration under 2 months; hyperthyroidism patients were aged 18 to 65. Any patient presenting with uncontrolled infection, other autoimmune disease, pregnancy or lactation was left out. Diagnoses were made from clinical symptoms, serum measures (thyroxine and TRAb), thyroid ultrasound and orbital computed tomography.

The sample consisted of blood. The chain couples TRBV7-9 to TRBJ1-1, with a possible D match to TRBD1 (5 bases). This sequence was found in a man aged 40-55 years with Graves' hyperthyroidism. The CDR3 DNA reads as TGTGCCAGCAGACGTATGGGGGACACTGAAGCTTTCTTT. Encoded protein: CASRRMGDTEAFF.